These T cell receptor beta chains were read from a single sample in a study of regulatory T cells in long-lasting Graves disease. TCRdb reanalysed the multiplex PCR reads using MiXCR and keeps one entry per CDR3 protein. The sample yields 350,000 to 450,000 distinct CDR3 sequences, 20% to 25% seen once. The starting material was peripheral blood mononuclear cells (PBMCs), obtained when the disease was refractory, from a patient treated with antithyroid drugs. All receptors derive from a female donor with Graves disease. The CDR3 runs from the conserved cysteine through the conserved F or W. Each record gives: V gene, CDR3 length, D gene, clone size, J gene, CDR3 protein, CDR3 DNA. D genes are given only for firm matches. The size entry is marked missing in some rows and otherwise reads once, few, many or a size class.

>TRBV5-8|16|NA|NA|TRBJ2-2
CASSLGQAGRTGELFF
TGTGCCAGCAGCTTGGGACAGGCAGGGCGCACCGGGGAGCTGTTTTTT
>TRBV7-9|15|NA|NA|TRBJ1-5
CASSPRGGGNQPQHF
TGTGCCAGCAGCCCGCGGGGGGGGGGCAATCAGCCCCAGCATTTT
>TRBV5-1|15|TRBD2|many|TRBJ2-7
CASQQTSGRSEEQYF
TGCGCCAGTCAGCAAACTAGCGGGAGGTCGGAAGAGCAGTACTTC
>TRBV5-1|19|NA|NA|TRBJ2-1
CASSLRGQGVLAGKNEQFF
TGCGCCAGCAGCTTAAGAGGACAGGGGGTCCTAGCGGGGAAGAATGAGCAGTTCTTC
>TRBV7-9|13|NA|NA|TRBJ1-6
CASSLGGDSPPHF
TGTGCCAGCAGCTTAGGCGGAGATTCACCCCCCCACTTT
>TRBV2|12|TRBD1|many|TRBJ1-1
CASSEDRGKAFF
TGTGCCAGCAGTGAGGACAGGGGTAAAGCTTTCTTT
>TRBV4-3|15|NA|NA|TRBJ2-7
CASSQDRGTRYEQYF
TGCGCCAGCAGCCAAGATAGGGGGACCCGCTACGAGCAGTACTTC
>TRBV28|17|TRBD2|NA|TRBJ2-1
CASSPGGADSSYNEQFF
TGTGCCAGCAGCCCGGGGGGGGCTGACAGCTCCTACAATGAGCAGTTCTTC
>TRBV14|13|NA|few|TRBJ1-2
CASSSGPRYGYTF
TGTGCCAGCAGCTCGGGACCTCGTTATGGCTACACCTTC
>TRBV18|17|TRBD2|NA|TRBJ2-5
CASSPLGLAGALETQYF
TGTGCCAGCTCACCACTCGGACTAGCGGGAGCGCTTGAGACCCAGTACTTC
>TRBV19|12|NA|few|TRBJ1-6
CASSIGTSPLHF
TGTGCCAGTAGTATCGGGACCTCGCCCCTCCACTTT
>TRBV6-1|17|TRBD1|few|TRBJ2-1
CASHTDRSRQGNNEQFF
TGTGCCAGCCACACGGACAGGTCCCGCCAAGGTAACAATGAGCAGTTCTTC
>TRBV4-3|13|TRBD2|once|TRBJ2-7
CASSHGLVDEQYF
TGCGCCAGCAGCCACGGACTAGTAGATGAGCAGTACTTC
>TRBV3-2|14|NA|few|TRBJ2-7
CASLERQGHYEQYF
TGTGCCAGCCTCGAGCGACAGGGCCACTACGAGCAGTACTTC
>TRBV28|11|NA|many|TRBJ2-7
CASTEAYEQYF
TGTGCCAGTACAGAGGCCTACGAGCAGTACTTC